The clone carrying this TCR beta chain was seen many times. The sample originates from a study of neurological immune-mediated disorders. V was shortened by 5 bases and J by 10 bases, with 11 bases between the two germline ends. The CDR3 has 11 amino acids. The germline V gene encodes CDR1 SEHNR and CDR2 FQNEAQ (reference sequence). With 10-nucleotide random UMIs included, cDNA was synthesized by 5'RACE. TCRdb re-analysed the 5' RACE reads in MiXCR, keeping a single row per CDR3 protein. Of 87,000 or so distinct CDR3 sequences listed, under 4.5% are singletons. The receptor comes from a woman aged 45-65 years with multiple sclerosis. The rearrangement joins TRBV7-9 to TRBJ1-1; D gene ambiguous. The specimen was PBMCs. The DNA of the CDR3 is TGTGCCAGCAGCCCAGGAAGTACAGCTTTCTTT. Translated, it gives CASSPGSTAFF.